A single sample is the source of the 7 T cell receptor beta chains below, sequenced in a study of T-cell reconstitution after alpha-beta-depleted transplantation in children. Unique molecular identifiers were used in preparing the TCRbeta library. MiXCR, applied by TCRdb to the PCR reads, yields one record per CDR3 protein. The sample has about 300,000 distinct CDR3 sequences, about 9.5% seen once; the top ten hold around 7.5%. Specimen: PBMCs, collected before TCRalphabeta/CD19-depleted stem cell transplant. Receptors were obtained from a boy under three years old with acute myeloid leukemia, due to receive a stem cell transplant.

This clonotype occurred a few times. The chain links TRBV15 to TRBJ2-4, with no clear D. V lost 5 bases to trimming and J lost 6 bases, with 11 bases between them. The CDR3 loop spans 13 amino acids. Germline CDR1 reads LNHNV; CDR2 reads YYDKDF (reference sequence). CDR3 in DNA: TGTGCCACCAGCCTAGTCGTCTTAAACATTCAGTACTTC. Residues: CATSLVVLNIQYF. Full variable domain (remainder filled in from reference TRBV15 and TRBJ2-4): DAMVIQNPRYQVTQFGKPVTLSCSQTLNHNVMYWYQQKSSQAPKLLFHYYDKDFNNEADTPDNFQSRRPNTSFCFLDIRSPGLGDTAMYLCATSLVVLNIQYFGAGTRLSVL.

This clonotype was seen at least ten times. This chain connects TRBV29-1 to TRBJ1-2; TRBD1 is a possible D gene (5 bases). V was shortened by 6 bases and J by 8 bases, with 13 bases between the two germline ends. Per the germline V gene, CDR1 is SQVTM and CDR2 is ANQGSEA. The CDR3 is made up of 11 amino acids. CDR3 bases: TGCAGCGTACAGAGGGACGACGGCTACACCTTC. Amino acid sequence: CSVQRDDGYTF.

There are many counts of this clonotype. This sequence joins TRBV28 and TRBJ1-4; no reliable D call. Germline V CDR1 and CDR2: MDHEN, SYDVKM. This CDR3 has 14 amino acids. V lost 5 bases and J 6 bases, leaving 13 bases between the germline ends. CDR3: CASSPELGYEKLFF. CDR3 nucleotide sequence: TGTGCCAGCAGTCCCGAACTGGGCTATGAAAAACTGTTTTTT.

This clonotype was counted once. V usage is TRBV6-5 and J usage is TRBJ2-2; D is possibly TRBD1 (5 bases). The germline V gene encodes CDR1 MNHEY and CDR2 SVGAGI. V lost 2 bases to trimming and J lost 0 bases, with 10 bases between them. The CDR3 contains 16 residues. CDR3 region: CASSYLGASNTGELFF. CDR3 DNA sequence: TGTGCCAGCAGTTACCTAGGGGCCTCGAACACCGGGGAGCTGTTTTTT.

This chain uses TRBV9 with TRBJ2-5; possibly TRBD1 or TRBD2 for D (5 bases each). The CDR3 is 14 residues long. Germline CDR1 and CDR2: SGDLS and YYNGEE. With 1 base removed from V and 5 bases from J, the gap between germline ends came to 12 bases. In nucleotides, the CDR3 is TGTGCCAGCAGCGTATTAGGGGACGGGGAGACCCAGTACTTC. Translating it yields CASSVLGDGETQYF.

This clonotype was detected many times. The chain's CDR3 is CASSAGTSGGLSYEQYF. The CDR3 nucleotides read TGTGCCAGCAGTGCCGGGACTAGCGGGGGACTCTCCTACGAGCAGTACTTC. V and J are TRBV12-3 or TRBV12-4 and TRBJ2-7; 14 nucleotides agree with TRBD2. This CDR3 has 17 amino acids. Losses at the gene ends were 5 bases for V and 0 bases for J; bases not matched to a gene: 6.

This clonotype was picked up many times. The chain has TRBV5-1 and TRBJ1-2; 8 bases align to TRBD1. Germline V gene lookup returns CDR1 SGHRS and CDR2 YFSETQ. J was trimmed by 6 bases and V by 4 bases; bases with no gene match: 5. The CDR3 is made up of 13 amino acids. CDR3 DNA: TGCGCCAGCAGCCCAGGACAGGGTAATGGCTACACCTTC. The encoded protein is CASSPGQGNGYTF.